The clone carrying this TCR beta chain was recorded a few times. Antigen specificity is unknown. Per the germline V gene, CDR1 is LNHDA and CDR2 is SQIVND (reference sequence). This CDR3 contains 17 residues. The V and J ends lost 10 bases and 3 bases respectively, with 25 bases between them. The source material, RNA transcripts, was used to amplify TCR beta CDR3 regions. In the first-round RT-PCR of the TCR CDR3, the HTBI primer set was used. TCRdb itself ran the multiplex PCR reads through MiXCR, one entry per CDR3 protein. The sample lists under 300,000 distinct CDR3 sequences; roughly 15% were seen once. The data derive from a study of T cells in Graves' hyperthyroidism and ophthalmopathy. Findings and limits, study-wide: Researchers found most expanded thyroid clonotypes above 0.001 in blood as well.

This TCR was sampled from a woman aged 45-65 years with Graves' hyperthyroidism that later progressed to Graves' ophthalmopathy. The chain recombines TRBV19 with TRBJ1-3, with a weak D call TRBD1 (5 bases). Sequencing was carried out using blood. CDR3 sequence (DNA): TGTGCCACCTCGCCCCGATCCGGGACCCAAATTGGAAACACCATATATTTT. It is translated as CATSPRSGTQIGNTIYF.